Included here is one T cell receptor beta chain sequence, with context. These data belong to a study of cytomegalovirus exposure and HLA in healthy donors. 60 Vbeta and 13 Jbeta primers were used in PCR. TCRdb keeps only in-frame clones here, not all; method: immunoSEQ multiplex PCR. The table includes roughly 120,000 clones, 75% to 80% detected once. Per the germline V gene, CDR1 is MNHEY and CDR2 is SMNVEV (reference sequence). V trimming: 4 bases; J trimming: 8 bases; junction bases outside the gene matches: 6. The CDR3 is made up of 13 amino acids. The chain employs TRBV27 and TRBJ1-2; 8 bases agree with TRBD1. The sequence was collected from a woman aged 30 to 39 in good health and CMV-seronegative. Sequencing was carried out using PBMCs. CDR3: CASSSTGQGGYTF. CDR3 in DNA: TGTGCCAGCAGTTCAACCGGACAGGGAGGCTACACCTTC.